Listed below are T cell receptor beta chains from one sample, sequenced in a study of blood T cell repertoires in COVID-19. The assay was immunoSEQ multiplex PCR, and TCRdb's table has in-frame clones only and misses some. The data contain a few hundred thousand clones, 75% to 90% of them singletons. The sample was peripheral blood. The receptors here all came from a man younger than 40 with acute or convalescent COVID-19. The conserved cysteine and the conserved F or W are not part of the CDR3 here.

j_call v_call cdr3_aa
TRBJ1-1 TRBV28 ASSLGGRGVNTEAF
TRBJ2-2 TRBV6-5 ASRRRQGNTGELF
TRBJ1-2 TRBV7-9 ASNYDQGGYT
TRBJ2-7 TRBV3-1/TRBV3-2 ASSPTGGKYEQY
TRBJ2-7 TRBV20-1 SASGTILGEQY
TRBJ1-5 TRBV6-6 ASSYGQGHQPQH
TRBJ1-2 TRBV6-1 ASSEELGARIYGYT
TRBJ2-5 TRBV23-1 ASTPGGWETQY
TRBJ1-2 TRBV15 ATSIGGNYGYT
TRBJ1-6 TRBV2 ASITGGNYNSPLH
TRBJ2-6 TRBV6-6 ASTDRVGANVLT
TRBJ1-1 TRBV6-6 ASSVPRGRTTEAF
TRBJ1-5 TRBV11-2 ASSLDRDRVLPQH
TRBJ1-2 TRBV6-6 ASSWGQAANYGYT
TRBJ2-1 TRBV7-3 ASSLNRGYGEQF
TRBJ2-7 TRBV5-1 ASSLSSGLAGVEQY
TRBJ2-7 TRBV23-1 ANIAGGGYEQY
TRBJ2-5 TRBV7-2 ASSATSGTETQY
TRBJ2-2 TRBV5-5 ASSLPGQGYTGELF
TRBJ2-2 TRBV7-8 ASSQRGGNTGELF
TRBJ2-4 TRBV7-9 ASSSGLAEAKNIQY
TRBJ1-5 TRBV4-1 ASSQDLTGGAGNQPQH
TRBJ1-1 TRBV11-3 ASSFGRENTEAF
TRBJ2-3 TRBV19 ATRPQKSTDTQY
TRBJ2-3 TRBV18 ASSPRSGGPSDTQY
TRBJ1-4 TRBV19 ASGEGRNEKLF
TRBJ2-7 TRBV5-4 AGETSGEMGQY
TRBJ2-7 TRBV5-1 ASSLGGPRTASYEQY
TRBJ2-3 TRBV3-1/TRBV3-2 ASSRLAGVTSTDTQY
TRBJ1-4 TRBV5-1 ASSFLGTLGEKLF
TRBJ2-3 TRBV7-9 ASSFVTSRGDTQY
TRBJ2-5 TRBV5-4 ASSLTSGLETQY
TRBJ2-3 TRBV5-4 ASSLRWGPRREDTQY
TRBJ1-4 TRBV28 ASSLFGTGSQKLF
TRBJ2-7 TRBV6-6 ASSYRDNEQY